This T cell receptor (beta chain) comes out of a study of T cell responses to AZD1222 COVID-19 vaccine. The CDR3 runs to 16 residues. Germline loops: CDR1 SGHDT, CDR2 YYEEEE. After removal of 1 base from V and 5 bases from J, the junction contained 8 bases not matched to a gene. The method was immunoSEQ multiplex PCR; TCRdb's version includes in-frame clones alone and lacks a portion of them. The top ten clones hold approximately 2% of a sample with some 140,000 clones, more than 85% of them seen once. Sequenced material: peripheral blood, taken 28 days after the second AZD1222 dose. The chain has TRBV5-6 and TRBJ2-2, with 7 bases fitting TRBD2. This sequence originates from an adult who received the AZD1222 COVID-19 vaccine. The CDR3 sequence is CASSLFGSGETGELFF. The CDR3, as DNA: TGTGCCAGCAGCTTGTTTGGCAGCGGGGAAACCGGGGAGCTGTTTTTT.